This TCR beta chain was observed in a study of blood T cell repertoires in COVID-19. Study overall: Spain, Italy and the United States supplied samples that represented acute and convalescent COVID-19.

The CDR3 has 15 residues. CDR1 and CDR2 from the germline V gene are LGHDT and YNNKEL (reference sequence). V gave up 3 bases and J gave up 0 bases, with 10 bases separating them. In the original analysis: By means of reference gene primer amplification, nucleated cell counts were estimated. Assay used: immunoSEQ multiplex PCR; TCRdb lists only in-frame clones, some missing. Clone size and the V and J calls come from that table; the DNA yielded D and trimming. The profile covers approximately 40,000 clones, with approximately 91% appearing a single time and 4.5% to 7% taken by the ten largest. The source of this sequence is a woman aged 80 or older with acute or convalescent COVID-19. Sequenced: peripheral blood. The chain carries TRBV3-1 (or the pseudogene TRBV3-2) and TRBJ2-3; possibly TRBD2 for D (6 bases). Written as DNA, the CDR3 is TGTGCCAGCAGCCACAGCGGGTCTAGCACAGATACGCAGTATTTT. Translation gives CASSHSGSSTDTQYF.